This TCR beta chain emerged from a study of T cell repertoires in cytomegalovirus infection. TCRdb reprocessed the reads via MiXCR and lists one record per CDR3 protein. This table holds more than 250,000 distinct CDR3 sequences, 25% found once. Findings of the study overall: Dominating the ex vivo response were HLA-C-restricted CMV-specific TCR beta clonotypes.

A word on this clonotype: Its antigen is unidentified.

Trimming left V 7 bases short and J 8 bases short, with 14 bases between. Germline CDR1 reads LNHDA; CDR2 reads SQIVND (reference sequence). The CDR3 contains 13 residues. This sequence was found in a human donor in good health (CMV status not recorded). Some clones in this sample may be carry-over from other donors' samples. This chain uses TRBV19 with TRBJ1-4, with TRBD1 as a possible D gene (5 bases). The material sequenced was cultured PBMCs, taken from culture after CMV antigen stimulation. DNA for the CDR3: TGTGCCAGTAATAGACAGCGGGACGAAAAACTGTTTTTT. Protein: CASNRQRDEKLFF. Full variable domain (remainder filled in from reference TRBV19 and TRBJ1-4): DGGITQSPKYLFRKEGQNVTLSCEQNLNHDAMYWYRQDPGQGLRLIYYSQIVNDFQKGDIAEGYSVSREKKESFPLTVTSAQKNPTAFYLCASNRQRDEKLFFGSGTQLSVL.